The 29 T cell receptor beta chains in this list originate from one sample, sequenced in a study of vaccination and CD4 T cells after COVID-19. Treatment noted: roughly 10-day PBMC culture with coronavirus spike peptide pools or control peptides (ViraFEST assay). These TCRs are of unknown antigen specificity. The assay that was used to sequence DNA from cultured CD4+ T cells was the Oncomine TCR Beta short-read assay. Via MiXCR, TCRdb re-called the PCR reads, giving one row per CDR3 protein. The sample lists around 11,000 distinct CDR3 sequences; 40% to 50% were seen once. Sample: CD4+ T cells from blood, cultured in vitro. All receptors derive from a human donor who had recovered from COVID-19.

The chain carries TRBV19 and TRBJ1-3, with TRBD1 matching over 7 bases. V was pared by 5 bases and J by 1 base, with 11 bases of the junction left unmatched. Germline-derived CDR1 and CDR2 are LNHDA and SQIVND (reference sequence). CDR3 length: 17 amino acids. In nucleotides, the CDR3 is TGTGCCAGTAGTGCGACAGGGACAATTAATTCTGGAAACACCATATATTTT. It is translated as CASSATGTINSGNTIYF. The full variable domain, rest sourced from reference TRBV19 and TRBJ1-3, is DGGITQSPKYLFRKEGQNVTLSCEQNLNHDAMYWYRQDPGQGLRLIYYSQIVNDFQKGDIAEGYSVSREKKESFPLTVTSAQKNPTAFYLCASSATGTINSGNTIYFGEGSWLTVV.

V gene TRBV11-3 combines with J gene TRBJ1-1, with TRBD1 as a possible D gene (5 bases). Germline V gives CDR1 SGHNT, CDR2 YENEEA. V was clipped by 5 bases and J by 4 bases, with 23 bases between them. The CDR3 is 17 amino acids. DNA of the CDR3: TGTGCCAGCAGCCGCTCCGGTTGGGGGGAGATTGGCACTGAAGCTTTCTTT. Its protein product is CASSRSGWGEIGTEAFF.

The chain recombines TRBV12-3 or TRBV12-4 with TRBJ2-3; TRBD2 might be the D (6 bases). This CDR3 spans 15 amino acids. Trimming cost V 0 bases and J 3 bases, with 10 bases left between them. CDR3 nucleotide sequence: TGTGCCAGCAGTTTAGCCCGACTAGTAACAGATACGCAGTATTTT. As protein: CASSLARLVTDTQYF.

The CDR3 loop is CASSLDRMGQGATEAFF. CDR3 sequence (DNA): TGTGCCAGCAGCTTAGACCGAATGGGACAGGGGGCGACGGAAGCTTTCTTT. The chain employs TRBV11-3 and TRBJ1-1; 12 bases match TRBD1. Germline V gene sequence: CDR1 SGHNT, CDR2 YENEEA. After removal of 0 bases from V and 8 bases from J, the junction contained 10 bases not matched to a gene. This CDR3 is built from 17 residues. Supplemented by reference TRBV11-3 and TRBJ1-1, the full variable domain reads EAGVVQSPRYKIIEKKQPVAFWCNPISGHNTLYWYLQNLGQGPELLIRYENEEAVDDSQLPKDRFSAERLKGVDSTLKIQPAELGDSAVYLCASSLDRMGQGATEAFFGQGTRLTVV.

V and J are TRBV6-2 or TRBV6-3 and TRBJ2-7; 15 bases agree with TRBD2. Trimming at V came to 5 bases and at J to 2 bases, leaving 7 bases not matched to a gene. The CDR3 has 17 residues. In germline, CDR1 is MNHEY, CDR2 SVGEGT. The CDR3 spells CASSQGTSGGFPYEQYF. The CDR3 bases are TGTGCCAGCAGTCAGGGGACTAGCGGGGGGTTCCCCTACGAGCAGTACTTC.

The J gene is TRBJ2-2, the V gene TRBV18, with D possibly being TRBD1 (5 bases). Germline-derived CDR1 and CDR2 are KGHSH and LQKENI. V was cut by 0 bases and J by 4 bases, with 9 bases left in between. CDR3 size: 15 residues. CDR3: CASSPPQGFTGELFF. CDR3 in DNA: TGTGCCAGCTCACCACCGCAGGGCTTCACCGGGGAGCTGTTTTTT.

The CDR3 sequence: CARPPGLAGGQETQYF. The CDR3 region has the DNA TGTGCCAGGCCGCCGGGGCTAGCGGGGGGCCAAGAGACCCAGTACTTC. The chain has TRBV12-3 or TRBV12-4 and TRBJ2-5; 11 nucleotides align to TRBD2. V trimming: 9 bases; J trimming: 1 base; junction bases outside the gene matches: 10. This CDR3 region has 16 residues.

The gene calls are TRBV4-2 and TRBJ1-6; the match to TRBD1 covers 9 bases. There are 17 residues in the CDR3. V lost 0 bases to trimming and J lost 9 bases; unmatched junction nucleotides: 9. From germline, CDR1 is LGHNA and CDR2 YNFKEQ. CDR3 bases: TGTGCCAGCAGCCAAGATGGGCGAGGGACAGGGAGTTCACCCCTCCACTTT. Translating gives CASSQDGRGTGSSPLHF.

CDR3: CASSYGRGVSTDTQYF. The CDR3 DNA is TGTGCCAGCAGTTACGGCCGGGGCGTTAGCACAGATACGCAGTATTTT. This chain links TRBV6-5 with TRBJ2-3; either TRBD1 or TRBD2 may fit D (5 bases each). V was trimmed by 2 bases and J by 0 bases, leaving 12 bases between them. The CDR3 runs 16 residues. Looked up from germline, CDR1 is MNHEY and CDR2 is SVGAGI.

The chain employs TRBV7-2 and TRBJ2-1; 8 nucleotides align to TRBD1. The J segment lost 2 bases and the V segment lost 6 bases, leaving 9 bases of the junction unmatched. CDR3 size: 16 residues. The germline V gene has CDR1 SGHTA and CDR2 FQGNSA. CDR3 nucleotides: TGTGCCAGCAGTTCCGGGACAGGCGATACCTACAATGAGCAGTTCTTC. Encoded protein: CASSSGTGDTYNEQFF.

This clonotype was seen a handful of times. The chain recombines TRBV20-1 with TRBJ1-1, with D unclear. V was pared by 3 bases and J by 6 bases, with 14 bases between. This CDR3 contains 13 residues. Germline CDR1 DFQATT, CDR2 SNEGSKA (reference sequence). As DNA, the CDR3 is TGCAGTGCTAGCGCCACTGGGTCCGCTGAAGCTTTCTTT. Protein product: CSASATGSAEAFF.

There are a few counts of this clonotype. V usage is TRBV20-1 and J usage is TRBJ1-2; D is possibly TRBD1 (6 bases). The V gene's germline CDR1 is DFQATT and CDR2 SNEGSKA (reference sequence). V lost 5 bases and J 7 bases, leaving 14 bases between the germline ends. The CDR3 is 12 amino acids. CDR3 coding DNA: TGCAGTGCTGGAACAGGGATTCTTGGCTACACCTTC. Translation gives CSAGTGILGYTF.

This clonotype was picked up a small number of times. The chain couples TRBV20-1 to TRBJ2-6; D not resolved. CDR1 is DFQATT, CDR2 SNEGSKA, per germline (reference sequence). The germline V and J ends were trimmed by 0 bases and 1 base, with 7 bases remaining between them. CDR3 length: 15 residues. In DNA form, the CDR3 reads TGCAGTGCTAGAGATTTGGAGTCTGGGGCCAACGTCCTGACTTTC. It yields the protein CSARDLESGANVLTF.

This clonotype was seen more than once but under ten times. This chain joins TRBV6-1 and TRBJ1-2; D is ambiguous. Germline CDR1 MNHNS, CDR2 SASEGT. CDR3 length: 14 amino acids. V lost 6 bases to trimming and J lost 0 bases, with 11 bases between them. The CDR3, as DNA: TGTGCCAGCAGGGCTGGACCAGCTAACTATGGCTACACCTTC. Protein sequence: CASRAGPANYGYTF.

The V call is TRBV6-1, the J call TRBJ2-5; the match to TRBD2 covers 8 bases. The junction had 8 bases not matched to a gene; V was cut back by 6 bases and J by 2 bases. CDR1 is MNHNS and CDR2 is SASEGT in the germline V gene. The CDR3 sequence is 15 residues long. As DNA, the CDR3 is TGTGCCAGCAGGAGGGCGGGGGGCTTGCAAGAGACCCAGTACTTC. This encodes CASRRAGGLQETQYF.

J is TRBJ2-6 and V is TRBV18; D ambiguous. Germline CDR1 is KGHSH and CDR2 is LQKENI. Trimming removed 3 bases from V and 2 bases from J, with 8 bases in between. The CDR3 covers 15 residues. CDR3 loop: CASSPKEPGANVLTF. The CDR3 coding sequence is TGTGCCAGCTCACCTAAAGAACCTGGGGCCAACGTCCTGACTTTC. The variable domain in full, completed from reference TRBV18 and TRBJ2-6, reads NAGVMQNPRHLVRRRGQEARLRCSPMKGHSHVYWYRQLPEEGLKFMVYLQKENIIDESGMPKERFSAEFPKEGPSILRIQQVVRGDSAAYFCASSPKEPGANVLTFGAGSRLTVL.

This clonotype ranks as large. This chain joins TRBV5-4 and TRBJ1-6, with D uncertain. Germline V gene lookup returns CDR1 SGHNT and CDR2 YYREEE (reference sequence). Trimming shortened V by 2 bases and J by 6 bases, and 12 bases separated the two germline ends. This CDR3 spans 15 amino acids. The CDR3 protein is CASSLGNSGNSPLHF. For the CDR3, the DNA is TGTGCCAGCAGCTTAGGTAACAGTGGTAATTCACCCCTCCACTTT.

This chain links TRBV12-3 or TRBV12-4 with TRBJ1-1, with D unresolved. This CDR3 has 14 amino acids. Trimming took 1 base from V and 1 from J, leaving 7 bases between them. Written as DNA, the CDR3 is TGTGCCAGCAGTTTAGGGGTTACGAACACTGAAGCTTTCTTT. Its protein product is CASSLGVTNTEAFF.

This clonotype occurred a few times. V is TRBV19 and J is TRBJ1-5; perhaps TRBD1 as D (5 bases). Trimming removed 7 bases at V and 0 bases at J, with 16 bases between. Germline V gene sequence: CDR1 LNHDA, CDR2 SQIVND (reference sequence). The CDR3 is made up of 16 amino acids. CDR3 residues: CASTYGRDGSNQPQHF. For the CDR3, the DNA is TGTGCCAGTACATACGGCCGGGACGGTAGCAATCAGCCCCAGCATTTT.

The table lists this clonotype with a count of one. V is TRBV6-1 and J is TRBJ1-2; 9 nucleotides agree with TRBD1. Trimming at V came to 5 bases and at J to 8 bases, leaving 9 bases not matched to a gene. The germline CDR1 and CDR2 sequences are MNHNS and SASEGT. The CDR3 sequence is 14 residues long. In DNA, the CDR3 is TGTGCCAGCAGTAGGGGACAGGGAGGTGCAGGCTACACCTTC. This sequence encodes CASSRGQGGAGYTF.

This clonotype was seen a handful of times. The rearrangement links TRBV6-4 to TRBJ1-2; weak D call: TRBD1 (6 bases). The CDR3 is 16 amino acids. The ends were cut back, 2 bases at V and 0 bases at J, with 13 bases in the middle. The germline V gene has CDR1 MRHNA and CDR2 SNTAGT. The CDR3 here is CASSDDRLSPNYGYTF. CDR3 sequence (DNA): TGTGCCAGCAGTGACGACAGGCTCTCTCCTAACTATGGCTACACCTTC.

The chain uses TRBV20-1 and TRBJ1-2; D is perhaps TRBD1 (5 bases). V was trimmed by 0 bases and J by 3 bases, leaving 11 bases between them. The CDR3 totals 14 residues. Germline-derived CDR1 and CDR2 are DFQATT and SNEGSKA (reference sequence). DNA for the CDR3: TGCAGTGCTAGAGAAAGGGGCGGAGACTATGGCTACACCTTC. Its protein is CSARERGGDYGYTF.

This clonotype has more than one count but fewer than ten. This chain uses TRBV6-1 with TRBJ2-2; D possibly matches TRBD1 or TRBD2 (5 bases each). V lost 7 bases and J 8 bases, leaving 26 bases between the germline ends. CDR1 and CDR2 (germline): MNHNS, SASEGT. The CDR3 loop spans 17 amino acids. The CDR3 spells CASTPRGMATKGGELFF. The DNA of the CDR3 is TGTGCCAGCACCCCGAGAGGGATGGCTACCAAGGGGGGGGAGCTGTTTTTT.

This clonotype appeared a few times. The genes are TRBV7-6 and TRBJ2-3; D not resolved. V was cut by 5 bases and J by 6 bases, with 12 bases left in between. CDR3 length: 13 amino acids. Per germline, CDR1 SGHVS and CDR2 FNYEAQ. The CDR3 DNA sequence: TGTGCCAGCAGCGATCGCCTAGGCGATACGCAGTATTTT. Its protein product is CASSDRLGDTQYF.

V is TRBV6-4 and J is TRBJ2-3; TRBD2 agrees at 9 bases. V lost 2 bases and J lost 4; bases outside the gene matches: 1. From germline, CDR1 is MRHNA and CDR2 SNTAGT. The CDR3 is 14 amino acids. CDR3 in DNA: TGTGCCAGCAGTGACGCGGGGGGGCCAGATACGCAGTATTTT. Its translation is CASSDAGGPDTQYF.

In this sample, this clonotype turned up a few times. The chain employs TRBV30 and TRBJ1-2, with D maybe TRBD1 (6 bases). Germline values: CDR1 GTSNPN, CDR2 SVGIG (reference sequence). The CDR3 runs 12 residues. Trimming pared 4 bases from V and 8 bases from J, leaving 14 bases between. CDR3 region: CAWMIGGSGYTF. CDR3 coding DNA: TGTGCCTGGATGATAGGGGGAAGCGGCTACACCTTC.

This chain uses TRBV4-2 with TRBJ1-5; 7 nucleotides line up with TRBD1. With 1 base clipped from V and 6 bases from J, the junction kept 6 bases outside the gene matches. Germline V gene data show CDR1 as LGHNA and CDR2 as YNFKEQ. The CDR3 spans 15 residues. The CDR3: CASSQADRDVQPQHF. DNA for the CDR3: TGTGCCAGCAGCCAAGCCGACAGGGACGTTCAGCCCCAGCATTTT.

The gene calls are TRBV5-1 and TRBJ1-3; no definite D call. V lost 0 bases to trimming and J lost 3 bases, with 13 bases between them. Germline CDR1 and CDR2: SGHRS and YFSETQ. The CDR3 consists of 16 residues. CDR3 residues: CASSLESRYSGNTIYF. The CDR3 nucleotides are TGCGCCAGCAGCTTGGAGTCCCGGTACAGTGGAAACACCATATATTTT.

CDR3 region: CASIVFGGSGEKLFF. For the CDR3, the DNA is TGTGCCAGCATCGTTTTCGGGGGTAGTGGGGAAAAACTGTTTTTT. The J gene is TRBJ1-4, the V gene TRBV6-1; tentative D call: TRBD1 (5 bases). CDR1 and CDR2 (germline): MNHNS, SASEGT. Trimming cost V 7 bases and J 8 bases, with 20 bases left between them. This CDR3 spans 15 amino acids.